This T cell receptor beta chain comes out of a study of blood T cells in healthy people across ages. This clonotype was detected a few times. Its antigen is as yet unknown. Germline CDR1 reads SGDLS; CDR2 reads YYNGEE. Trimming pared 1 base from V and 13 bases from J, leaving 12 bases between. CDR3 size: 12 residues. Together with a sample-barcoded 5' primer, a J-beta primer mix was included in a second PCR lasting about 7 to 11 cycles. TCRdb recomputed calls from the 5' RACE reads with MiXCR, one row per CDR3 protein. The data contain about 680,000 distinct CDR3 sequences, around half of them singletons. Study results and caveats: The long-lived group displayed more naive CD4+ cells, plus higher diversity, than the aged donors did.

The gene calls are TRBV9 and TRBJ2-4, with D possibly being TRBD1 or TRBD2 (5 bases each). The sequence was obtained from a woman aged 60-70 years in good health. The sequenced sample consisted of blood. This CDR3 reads CASSVSGQEQYF. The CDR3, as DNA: TGTGCCAGCAGCGTATCGGGGCAAGAGCAGTACTTC.